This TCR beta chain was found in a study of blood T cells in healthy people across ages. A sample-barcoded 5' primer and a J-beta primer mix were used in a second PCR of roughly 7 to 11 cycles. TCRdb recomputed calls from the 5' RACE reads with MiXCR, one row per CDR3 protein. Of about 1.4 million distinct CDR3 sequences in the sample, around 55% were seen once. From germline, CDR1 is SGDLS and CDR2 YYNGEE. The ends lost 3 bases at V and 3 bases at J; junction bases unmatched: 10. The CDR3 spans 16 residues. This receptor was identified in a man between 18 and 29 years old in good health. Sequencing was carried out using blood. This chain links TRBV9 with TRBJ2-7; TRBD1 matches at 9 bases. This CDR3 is CASSGKTGTGIYEQYF. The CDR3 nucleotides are TGTGCCAGCAGCGGCAAAACCGGGACAGGGATCTACGAGCAGTACTTC.